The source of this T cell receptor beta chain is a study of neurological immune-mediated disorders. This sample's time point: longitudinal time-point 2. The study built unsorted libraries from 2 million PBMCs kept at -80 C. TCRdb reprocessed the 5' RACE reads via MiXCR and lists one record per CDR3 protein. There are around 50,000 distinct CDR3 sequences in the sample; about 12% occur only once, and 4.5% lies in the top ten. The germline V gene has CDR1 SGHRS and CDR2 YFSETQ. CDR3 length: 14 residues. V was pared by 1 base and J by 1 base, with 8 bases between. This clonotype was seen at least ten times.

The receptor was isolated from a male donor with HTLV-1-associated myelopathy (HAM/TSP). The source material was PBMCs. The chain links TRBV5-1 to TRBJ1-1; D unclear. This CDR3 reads CASSLTLGNTEAFF. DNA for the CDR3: TGCGCCAGCAGCTTGACGTTAGGGAACACTGAAGCTTTCTTT.